Below are 15 T cell receptor beta chains sequenced from a single sample in a study of blood T cell repertoires in COVID-19. This table comes from immunoSEQ multiplex PCR, and its TCRdb copy is limited to in-frame clones, with some not included. Of around 190,000 clones in the sample, around 89% were seen once. The specimen was peripheral blood. All receptors come from a human donor in a cohort sampled during active COVID-19.

This clone was counted once. This chain connects TRBV6-5 to TRBJ2-7, with 10 nucleotides matching TRBD2. The CDR3 totals 13 residues. Trimming at V came to 6 bases and at J to 5 bases, leaving 4 bases not matched to a gene. Germline CDR1 MNHEY, CDR2 SVGAGI. CDR3 in amino acids: CASRRAGGDEQYF. Written as DNA, the CDR3 is TGTGCCAGCAGGAGAGCGGGGGGGGACGAGCAGTACTTC.

The chain links TRBV7-2 to TRBJ2-7, with TRBD2 as a possible D gene (5 bases). Germline V gene lookup returns CDR1 SGHTA and CDR2 FQGNSA. Trimming took off 2 bases at V and 7 bases at J, with 21 bases between the two ends. The CDR3 has 16 amino acids. The CDR3 region is CASSLNSGLPPREQYF. The CDR3 bases are TGTGCCAGCAGCTTAAACTCCGGACTCCCTCCACGGGAGCAGTACTTC.

CDR3 protein: CASSSGGDTQYF. The CDR3 DNA reads as TGTGCCAGCAGTTCAGGGGGAGATACGCAGTATTTT. The J gene is TRBJ2-3, the V gene TRBV6-5, with TRBD1 matching 7 bases. The germline CDR1 and CDR2 sequences are MNHEY and SVGAGI. This CDR3 region has 12 residues. The V segment lost 4 bases and the J segment 5 bases; nucleotides outside the gene matches: 0.

The chain employs TRBV7-2 and TRBJ2-7, with 7 bases fitting TRBD1. Germline V gene lookup returns CDR1 SGHTA and CDR2 FQGNSA. The CDR3 sequence is 14 residues long. V was pared by 5 bases and J by 7 bases, with 11 bases of the junction left unmatched. The CDR3 here is CASSPGTVPPEQYF. In nucleotides, the CDR3 is TGTGCCAGCAGCCCCGGGACAGTACCTCCGGAGCAGTACTTC.

The chain is built from TRBV28 and TRBJ1-2; 9 bases are shared with TRBD1. Trimming removed 6 bases from V and 7 bases from J; junction bases left unmatched: 12. This CDR3 contains 15 residues. Germline V gene sequence: CDR1 MDHEN, CDR2 SYDVKM. The CDR3 region has the DNA TGTGCCAGCAGACCTCCGGGACAGGGAGTCAGTGGCTACACCTTC. Protein sequence: CASRPPGQGVSGYTF.

This clone was counted a few times. The DNA for the CDR3 is TGTGCCAGCAGCACCCAAGGGACAGGGGGTAACTATGGCTACACCTTC. This translates into CASSTQGTGGNYGYTF. J is TRBJ1-2 and V is TRBV7-9; 11 bases are a match to TRBD1. This CDR3 has 16 amino acids. With V trimmed by 5 bases and J by 1 base, 6 bases remained unmatched. Germline V gives CDR1 SEHNR, CDR2 FQNEAQ (reference sequence).

This chain links TRBV25-1 with TRBJ2-7, with 8 bases aligning to TRBD1. The CDR3 loop spans 11 amino acids. Germline CDR1 reads MGHDK; CDR2 reads SYGVNS. Trimming took 7 bases from V and 7 from J; bases not matched to a gene: 3. In DNA form, the CDR3 reads TGTGCCAGCACCTGGACAGGGGAGCAGTACTTC. Translation: CASTWTGEQYF.

This clone occurred once. The rearrangement uses TRBV4-1 and TRBJ2-7, with a tentative D call TRBD1 (5 bases). CDR3 length equals 14 residues. V lost 0 bases, J lost 6 bases, and 12 bases lay in between. From germline, CDR1 is MGHRA and CDR2 YSYEKL. CDR3 DNA sequence: TGCGCCAGCAGCCAAGAGGGGCAGGGCGGCGAGCAGTACTTC. Its protein is CASSQEGQGGEQYF.

The genes are TRBV5-4 and TRBJ1-1, with a possible D match to TRBD1 (5 bases). CDR3 length: 16 residues. The germline V gene encodes CDR1 SGHNT and CDR2 YYREEE (reference sequence). Trimming removed 3 bases from V and 2 bases from J, with 17 bases in between. The CDR3 loop is CASSSPLGVLNTEAFF. For the CDR3, the DNA is TGTGCCAGCAGCTCACCGCTAGGGGTCTTAAACACTGAAGCTTTCTTT.

The chain recombines TRBV7-9 with TRBJ1-6, with TRBD1 matching over 8 bases. Trimming removed 5 bases from V and 7 bases from J; junction bases left unmatched: 4. The CDR3 loop spans 14 amino acids. The germline CDR1 and CDR2 sequences are SEHNR and FQNEAQ (reference sequence). CDR3 in DNA: TGTGCCAGCAGCCGACAGGGGAGCAATTCACCCCTCCACTTT. Protein sequence: CASSRQGSNSPLHF.

The rearrangement joins TRBV19 to TRBJ2-6; D possibly corresponds to TRBD2 (7 bases). Germline assignment: CDR1 LNHDA and CDR2 SQIVND (reference sequence). The length of the CDR3 is 18 residues. Trimming removed 0 bases at V and 1 base at J, with 13 bases between. The CDR3 DNA follows: TGTGCCAGTAGTATAGATAGGGGGGGCTCGTCTGGGGCCAACGTCCTGACTTTC. Translation gives CASSIDRGGSSGANVLTF.

This clone has just one count. The J gene is TRBJ2-7, the V gene TRBV18, with TRBD1 identical over 10 bases. This CDR3 has 13 residues. Germline assignment: CDR1 KGHSH and CDR2 LQKENI. V trimming: 4 bases; J trimming: 5 bases; junction bases outside the gene matches: 2. The CDR3 loop is CASSRQGAHEQYF. The CDR3 nucleotides read TGTGCCAGCTCACGACAGGGGGCCCACGAGCAGTACTTC.

This chain uses TRBV18 with TRBJ1-2; TRBD1 matches 9 bases. The CDR3 consists of 13 residues. Trimming took 3 bases from V and 5 from J; bases not matched to a gene: 1. From germline, CDR1 is KGHSH and CDR2 LQKENI. Here the CDR3 reads CASSPGQGYGYTF. The CDR3 coding sequence is TGTGCCAGCTCACCGGGACAGGGTTATGGCTACACCTTC.

This clone showed up just once. The chain has TRBV7-9 and TRBJ2-1; D perhaps matches TRBD2 (6 bases). Per the germline V gene, CDR1 is SEHNR and CDR2 is FQNEAQ (reference sequence). The V end lost 4 bases, the J end lost 6 bases, and 16 bases lay between the germline ends. The CDR3 spans 15 residues. DNA for the CDR3: TGTGCCAGCAGCTCACTGCCCCGCGGGATCAATGAGCAGTTCTTC. Its translation: CASSSLPRGINEQFF.

The chain carries TRBV9 and TRBJ1-2; 11 bases are a match to TRBD1. Germline values: CDR1 SGDLS, CDR2 YYNGEE. V lost 3 bases, J lost 1 base, and 11 bases stayed unmatched. CDR3 size: 18 residues. CDR3 DNA sequence: TGTGCCAGCAGCGAGACCGGGGGGACAGGGGGAATTAACTATGGCTACACCTTC. Its translation: CASSETGGTGGINYGYTF.